A selection of T cell receptor beta chains follows, all from one sample in a study of human T cells and chemical hapten exposure. TCRdb passed the RACE reads through MiXCR, listing each CDR3 protein once. The sample consists of roughly 250,000 distinct CDR3 sequences, 7.5% to 10% of them appearing once. The sample here was whole blood, taken in connection with sensitization to the hapten diphenylcyclopropenone (DPC). Receptors originate from a woman aged 40 to 55 with alopecia areata. Some clones in this sample may be carry-over from other donors' samples. CDR3s include the opening cysteine and the closing phenylalanine or tryptophan. The D gene is left open where the match is weak. The size of a clone is reported for some rows only, either as once, few or many, or as a class for expanded clones.

D gene,V gene,J gene,clone size,CDR3 length,CDR3 protein,CDR3 DNA
TRBD1,TRBV6-5,TRBJ2-1,many,15,CASSFGTGGYNEQFF,TGTGCCAGCAGTTTCGGGACAGGGGGCTACAATGAGCAGTTCTTC
-,TRBV24-1,TRBJ1-1,-,12,CATSGRTSEAFF,TGTGCCACCAGCGGACGTACTAGTGAAGCTTTCTTT
-,TRBV27,TRBJ1-6,-,15,CASSPFTGMGSPLHF,TGTGCCAGCAGTCCCTTTACAGGGATGGGTTCACCCCTCCACTTT
-,TRBV10-3,TRBJ2-3,few,13,CALRDPGTDTQYF,TGTGCCCTCCGGGACCCAGGCACAGATACGCAGTATTTT
-,TRBV29-1,TRBJ2-5,many,13,CSGGRIFSETQYF,TGCAGCGGGGGGAGGATCTTCAGCGAGACCCAGTACTTC
TRBD2,TRBV29-1,TRBJ2-1,few,13,CSVSGTLYNEQFF,TGCAGCGTGAGCGGGACGTTGTACAATGAGCAGTTCTTC
-,TRBV29-1,TRBJ2-1,many,11,CSVGVGDLEFF,TGCAGCGTTGGGGTAGGGGACCTCGAGTTCTTC
-,TRBV12-3/TRBV12-4,TRBJ1-3,-,15,CASSFWSASGNTIYF,TGTGCCAGCAGTTTCTGGTCCGCCTCTGGAAACACCATATATTTT
TRBD1,TRBV10-3,TRBJ2-5,-,15,CAISFTGGAEETQYF,TGTGCCATCAGCTTTACAGGGGGAGCTGAAGAGACCCAGTACTTC
TRBD2,TRBV5-1,TRBJ2-7,many,14,CASSPTSGRYEQYF,TGCGCCAGCAGCCCCACTAGCGGGCGATACGAGCAGTACTTC
-,TRBV20-1,TRBJ2-4,-,13,CSAWQLAKNIQYF,TGCAGTGCTTGGCAGCTAGCCAAAAACATTCAGTACTTC
TRBD2,TRBV4-3,TRBJ2-1,many,16,CASSQDVGTTYNEQFF,TGCGCCAGCAGCCAAGACGTGGGGACTACCTACAATGAGCAGTTCTTC
-,TRBV4-2,TRBJ2-2,-,15,CASTPLGRNTGELFF,TGTGCCAGCACCCCCCTCGGGCGGAACACCGGGGAGCTGTTTTTT
-,TRBV6-1,TRBJ1-5,few,13,CATRPTGGQPQHF,TGTGCCACCAGACCCACCGGGGGTCAGCCCCAGCATTTT
-,TRBV28,TRBJ2-7,few,14,CASTQEGLTYEQYF,TGTGCCAGCACTCAGGAAGGGCTTACCTACGAGCAGTACTTC
-,TRBV5-1,TRBJ2-7,-,16,CASSLGGTTSAYEQYF,TGCGCCAGCAGCTTGGGGGGCACCACTTCTGCGTACGAGCAGTACTTC
-,TRBV27,TRBJ2-7,-,16,CASSPSRRRGPYEQYF,TGTGCCAGCAGTCCCTCCCGGCGCAGGGGACCCTACGAGCAGTACTTC
-,TRBV29-1,TRBJ1-4,few,13,CSVVGQLNEKLFF,TGCAGCGTGGTTGGGCAACTTAATGAAAAACTGTTTTTT
-,TRBV15,TRBJ2-3,few,17,CATSRKIQGQVTDTQYF,TGTGCCACCAGCAGGAAGATACAGGGTCAAGTCACAGATACGCAGTATTTT
-,TRBV6-2/TRBV6-3,TRBJ2-5,-,14,CASSFGTVPGTQYF,TGTGCCAGCAGTTTCGGGACGGTACCGGGGACCCAGTACTTC
-,TRBV7-2,TRBJ2-7,-,13,CASSLPGSYEQYF,TGTGCCAGCAGCTTACCCGGGAGCTACGAGCAGTACTTC
-,TRBV27,TRBJ1-5,few,14,CASSLLGRNQPQHF,TGTGCCAGCAGTTTATTGGGAAGAAATCAGCCCCAGCATTTT
-,TRBV7-9,TRBJ1-1,few,15,CASSLAGSMNTEAFF,TGTGCCAGCAGCTTGGCAGGGTCAATGAACACTGAAGCTTTCTTT
TRBD2,TRBV5-5,TRBJ2-3,-,14,CASSPRLAEDTQYF,TGTGCCAGCAGCCCACGACTAGCGGAAGATACGCAGTATTTT
-,TRBV18,TRBJ2-1,many,18,CASSPKFPGHPSYNEQFF,TGTGCCAGCTCACCAAAGTTTCCGGGACATCCCTCCTACAATGAGCAGTTCTTC
TRBD1,TRBV16,TRBJ2-7,few,14,CASSQSGGLDEQYF,TGTGCCAGCAGCCAATCAGGGGGCCTGGACGAGCAGTACTTC
TRBD2,TRBV28,TRBJ2-4,many,15,CASRLTGTTKNIQYF,TGTGCCAGCAGACTCACCGGGACTACTAAAAACATTCAGTACTTC
TRBD1,TRBV7-9,TRBJ2-7,-,14,CASSLTTGMYEQYF,TGTGCCAGCAGCTTAACGACAGGGATGTACGAGCAGTACTTC
-,TRBV6-2/TRBV6-3,TRBJ2-5,few,12,CASGGIQETQYF,TGTGCCAGTGGAGGGATCCAAGAGACCCAGTACTTC
-,TRBV7-2,TRBJ2-7,-,15,CASSSSGTRSYEQYF,TGTGCCAGCAGCTCGTCCGGGACCAGGTCGTACGAGCAGTACTTC
TRBD1,TRBV6-2/TRBV6-3,TRBJ2-6,-,16,CASSWTGTSGANVLTF,TGTGCCAGCAGTTGGACAGGGACCTCTGGGGCCAACGTCCTGACTTTC
-,TRBV29-1,TRBJ1-3,few,13,CSVRGGMEDTIYF,TGCAGCGTCCGTGGTGGCATGGAAGACACCATATATTTT
TRBD2,TRBV11-2,TRBJ2-7,-,14,CASSSLAGSYEQYF,TGTGCCAGCAGCTCGTTAGCGGGATCCTACGAGCAGTACTTC
-,TRBV29-1,TRBJ1-2,-,11,CSVARGPGYTF,TGCAGCGTTGCCAGGGGCCCTGGCTACACCTTC
-,TRBV7-2,TRBJ2-1,-,15,CASSLALGLPTEQFF,TGTGCCAGCAGCTTAGCCTTGGGACTCCCCACTGAGCAGTTCTTC
TRBD1,TRBV20-1,TRBJ2-3,many,13,CSALQGAEDTQYF,TGCAGTGCTTTACAGGGGGCTGAAGATACGCAGTATTTT
-,TRBV3-1,TRBJ1-2,-,15,CASSQDRAGNYGYTF,TGTGCCAGCAGCCAAGATCGCGCAGGGAACTATGGCTACACCTTC
TRBD2,TRBV18,TRBJ2-2,-,16,CASSPFSGRAVGELFF,TGTGCCAGCTCACCATTTTCCGGGAGGGCCGTCGGGGAGCTGTTTTTT